This entry concerns a single T cell receptor (beta chain). Its target is unknown. TCR alpha and TCR beta cDNA libraries carrying sample barcodes and UMIs were produced by 5'RACE using constant-segment primers. TCRdb re-analysed the 5' RACE reads in MiXCR, keeping a single row per CDR3 protein. The top ten clones hold 2.5% to 4% of a sample with under 200,000 distinct CDR3 sequences, 10% to 15% of them seen once. The sample originates from a study of T-cell memory formation after mild COVID-19. Trimming removed 4 bases from V and 12 bases from J, with 16 bases in between. The CDR3 covers 12 residues. In germline, CDR1 is SGHKS, CDR2 YYEKEE (reference sequence). Whole-study results and caveats: CD8+ contracting clones occupied EMRA, while CD4+ ones occupied mainly CM and EM.

The TCR comes from a man between 18 and 29 years old who had mild COVID-19 (a few samples of this study predate the infection). Cell type and time point are not known. The specimen sequenced was PBMCs or a T cell subset sorted from them (not recorded which). V gene TRBV5-5 combines with J gene TRBJ1-1; no firm D call. CDR3 DNA sequence: TGTGCCAGCAGCCTCGTTGGCCCGGCGACTTTCTTT. Encoded protein: CASSLVGPATFF.